These T cell receptor beta chains were read from a single sample in a study of blood T cell repertoires in COVID-19. TCRdb's table, derived via immunoSEQ multiplex PCR, lists solely in-frame clones and lacks some. The data contain a few hundred thousand clones, roughly nine tenths of them seen just once; the ten biggest clones take up less than 3.5%. Sample: peripheral blood. The receptors derive from a woman aged 25 to 39 with COVID-19, enrolled during active disease. Both conserved end residues are part of each CDR3. The order of the fields is V gene, clone size, J gene, D gene, CDR3 DNA, CDR3 protein. The D gene is left open where the match is weak. Clone size appears in some rows only: once, few, many, or a class for an expanded clone.

v_gene: TRBV7-9; abundance: NA; j_gene: TRBJ2-3; d_gene: TRBD2; CDR3nt: TGTGCCAGCAGCTTAGGGCATCGGGCGGGAGGCACAGATACGCAGTATTTT; CDR3aa: CASSLGHRAGGTDTQYF
v_gene: TRBV18; abundance: NA; j_gene: TRBJ2-4; d_gene: NA; CDR3nt: TGTGCCAGCTCAAGGGCTCAGGAGGCCAAGGGCATTCAGTACTTC; CDR3aa: CASSRAQEAKGIQYF
v_gene: TRBV10-1; abundance: NA; j_gene: TRBJ2-1; d_gene: NA; CDR3nt: TGCGCCAGCAGTGAGTCTAATTTCCGGGGGATGGAGCAGTTCTTC; CDR3aa: CASSESNFRGMEQFF
v_gene: TRBV28; abundance: NA; j_gene: TRBJ2-7; d_gene: TRBD1; CDR3nt: TGTGCCAGCAGTCCACCGGGACAGATATACGAGCAGTACTTC; CDR3aa: CASSPPGQIYEQYF
v_gene: TRBV20-1; abundance: NA; j_gene: TRBJ1-1; d_gene: NA; CDR3nt: TGCAGTGCTAGTCGGGCCGGGGGAAGGACTGAAGCTTTCTTT; CDR3aa: CSASRAGGRTEAFF
v_gene: TRBV5-1; abundance: NA; j_gene: TRBJ2-1; d_gene: TRBD2; CDR3nt: TGCGCCAGCAGCTCCTCCGGGACTAAAAATGAGCAGTTCTTC; CDR3aa: CASSSSGTKNEQFF
v_gene: TRBV4-1; abundance: NA; j_gene: TRBJ2-1; d_gene: TRBD2; CDR3nt: TGCGCCAGCGGGGGGACTAGTTCCTACAATGAGCAGTTCTTC; CDR3aa: CASGGTSSYNEQFF
v_gene: TRBV2; abundance: few; j_gene: TRBJ1-4; d_gene: NA; CDR3nt: TGTGCCAGCAGTGAAGATCAGGGGCCTGCAACTAATGAAAAACTGTTTTTT; CDR3aa: CASSEDQGPATNEKLFF
v_gene: TRBV11-3; abundance: once; j_gene: TRBJ2-1; d_gene: NA; CDR3nt: TGTGCCAGCAGCCACTCTAGCGAGAACTACAATGAGCAGTTCTTC; CDR3aa: CASSHSSENYNEQFF
v_gene: TRBV5-1; abundance: NA; j_gene: TRBJ1-2; d_gene: NA; CDR3nt: TGCGCCAGCAGCTTGGATAGTAACTATGGCTACACCTTC; CDR3aa: CASSLDSNYGYTF
v_gene: TRBV18; abundance: NA; j_gene: TRBJ2-5; d_gene: NA; CDR3nt: TGTGCCAGCTCACCGGGATTGGGGGCGAGAGAGACCCAGTACTTC; CDR3aa: CASSPGLGARETQYF
v_gene: TRBV5-1; abundance: NA; j_gene: TRBJ1-4; d_gene: TRBD1; CDR3nt: TGCGCCAGCAACCGCGGGACAGGTACAACTAATGAAAAACTGTTTTTT; CDR3aa: CASNRGTGTTNEKLFF
v_gene: TRBV2; abundance: NA; j_gene: TRBJ1-2; d_gene: NA; CDR3nt: TGTGCCAGCAGGGAGGACAGCCCCACTAACTATGGCTACACCTTC; CDR3aa: CASREDSPTNYGYTF
v_gene: TRBV5-4; abundance: NA; j_gene: TRBJ1-4; d_gene: NA; CDR3nt: TGTGCCAGCAGCTTGGCAGGGGATGAAAAACTGTTTTTT; CDR3aa: CASSLAGDEKLFF
v_gene: TRBV10-3; abundance: NA; j_gene: TRBJ2-2; d_gene: TRBD1; CDR3nt: TGTGCCATCACGGGGACAGGGAACACCGGGGAGCTGTTTTTT; CDR3aa: CAITGTGNTGELFF
v_gene: TRBV11-3; abundance: NA; j_gene: TRBJ2-2; d_gene: TRBD1; CDR3nt: TGTGCCAGCAGCCCGGGGACAGCTCACACCGGGGAGCTGTTTTTT; CDR3aa: CASSPGTAHTGELFF
v_gene: TRBV5-1; abundance: NA; j_gene: TRBJ1-2; d_gene: TRBD1; CDR3nt: TGCGCCAGCAGCGGGACCGGGACAGGGAATGGCTACACCTTC; CDR3aa: CASSGTGTGNGYTF
v_gene: TRBV5-6; abundance: NA; j_gene: TRBJ1-2; d_gene: NA; CDR3nt: TGTGCCAGCAGCTTGATTACTAACTATGGCTACACCTTC; CDR3aa: CASSLITNYGYTF
v_gene: TRBV24-1; abundance: NA; j_gene: TRBJ2-2; d_gene: TRBD1; CDR3nt: TGTGCCACCAGTGGGGCGGGACAGGGTACCGGGGAGCTGTTTTTT; CDR3aa: CATSGAGQGTGELFF
v_gene: TRBV7-9; abundance: few; j_gene: TRBJ2-1; d_gene: NA; CDR3nt: TGTGCCAGCAGCCAAAATGAGCAGTTCTTC; CDR3aa: CASSQNEQFF
v_gene: TRBV6-2/TRBV6-3; abundance: NA; j_gene: TRBJ2-7; d_gene: NA; CDR3nt: TGTGCCAGCAGTTACGAGGGCGATGGTTACGAGCAGTACTTC; CDR3aa: CASSYEGDGYEQYF
v_gene: TRBV6-5; abundance: once; j_gene: TRBJ2-3; d_gene: TRBD1; CDR3nt: TGTGCCAGCAGGGACAGGGGGCAGGTAGATACGCAGTATTTT; CDR3aa: CASRDRGQVDTQYF
v_gene: TRBV7-9; abundance: NA; j_gene: TRBJ1-1; d_gene: TRBD1; CDR3nt: TGTGCCAGCAGCTATCGACGGGACAGGGACGCTGAAGCTTTCTTT; CDR3aa: CASSYRRDRDAEAFF
v_gene: TRBV4-3; abundance: NA; j_gene: TRBJ2-7; d_gene: NA; CDR3nt: TGCGCCAGCAGCCCCTCGGTGGGGGCTTGGGAGCAGTACTTC; CDR3aa: CASSPSVGAWEQYF
v_gene: TRBV18; abundance: NA; j_gene: TRBJ2-3; d_gene: NA; CDR3nt: TGTGCCAGCTCACCCCGAGACCTAGCAGATACGCAGTATTTT; CDR3aa: CASSPRDLADTQYF
v_gene: TRBV11-2; abundance: NA; j_gene: TRBJ2-4; d_gene: TRBD2; CDR3nt: TGTGCCAGCAGCAGGGGACTAGCGGGAGGGGAAAACATTCAGTACTTC; CDR3aa: CASSRGLAGGENIQYF
v_gene: TRBV28; abundance: NA; j_gene: TRBJ1-6; d_gene: TRBD1; CDR3nt: TGTGCCAGCAGCCGGACAGGGGGCTATAATTCACCCCTCCACTTT; CDR3aa: CASSRTGGYNSPLHF
v_gene: TRBV19; abundance: NA; j_gene: TRBJ2-1; d_gene: NA; CDR3nt: TGTGCCAGTAGTGTCGGGCCGTTCAGGGGTGAGCAGTTCTTC; CDR3aa: CASSVGPFRGEQFF
v_gene: TRBV9; abundance: NA; j_gene: TRBJ2-4; d_gene: NA; CDR3nt: TGTGCCAGCAGCGTAGCCCCAGGGGCCAAAAACATTCAGTACTTC; CDR3aa: CASSVAPGAKNIQYF
v_gene: TRBV6-5; abundance: NA; j_gene: TRBJ1-2; d_gene: NA; CDR3nt: TGTGCCAGCAGCTACGATTGGTGGGCTGGCTACACCTTC; CDR3aa: CASSYDWWAGYTF
v_gene: TRBV18; abundance: NA; j_gene: TRBJ1-5; d_gene: TRBD1; CDR3nt: TGTGCCAGCTCACCGGGACAGGCCAATAGCAATCAGCCCCAGCATTTT; CDR3aa: CASSPGQANSNQPQHF